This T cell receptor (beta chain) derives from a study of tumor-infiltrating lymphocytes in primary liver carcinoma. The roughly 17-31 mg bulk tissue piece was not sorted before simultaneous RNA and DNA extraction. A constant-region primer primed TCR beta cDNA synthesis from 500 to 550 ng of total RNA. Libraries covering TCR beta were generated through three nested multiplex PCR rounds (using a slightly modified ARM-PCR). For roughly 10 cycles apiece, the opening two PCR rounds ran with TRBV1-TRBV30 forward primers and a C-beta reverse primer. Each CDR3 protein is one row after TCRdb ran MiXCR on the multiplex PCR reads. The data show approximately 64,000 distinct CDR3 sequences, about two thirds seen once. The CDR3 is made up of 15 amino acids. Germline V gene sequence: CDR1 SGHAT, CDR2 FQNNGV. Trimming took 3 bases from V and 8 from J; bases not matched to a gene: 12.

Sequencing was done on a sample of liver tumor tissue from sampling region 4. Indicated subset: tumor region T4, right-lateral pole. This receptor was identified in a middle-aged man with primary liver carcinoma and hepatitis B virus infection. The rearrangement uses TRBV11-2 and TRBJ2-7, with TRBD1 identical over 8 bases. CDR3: CASSFVAGGRYQQYF. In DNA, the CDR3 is TGTGCCAGCAGCTTCGTGGCAGGGGGCCGGTACCAGCAGTACTTC.